These 9 T cell receptor beta chains were all obtained from the same sample, sequenced in a study of blood T cell repertoires in COVID-19. The method was immunoSEQ multiplex PCR; TCRdb's version includes in-frame clones alone and lacks a portion of them. The top ten hold around 1.6% of the sample, which has around 94,000 clones, 65% to 90% seen once. Material for sequencing was peripheral blood. The receptors come from an elderly man with acute or convalescent COVID-19.

The chain has TRBV29-1 and TRBJ1-3; D call uncertain. The CDR3 spans 13 residues. Per germline, CDR1 SQVTM and CDR2 ANQGSEA. Trimming removed 7 bases from V and 9 bases from J, with 19 bases in between. The CDR3 sequence is CSAQVDLLGTIYF. CDR3 bases: TGCAGCGCCCAGGTTGACCTTCTCGGCACCATATATTTT.

The chain employs TRBV19 and TRBJ2-6, with no clear D. Germline V lookup: CDR1 LNHDA, CDR2 SQIVND (reference sequence). This CDR3 comprises 17 residues. Trimming stripped 1 base from V and 1 base from J, with 11 bases between. The DNA for the CDR3 is TGTGCCAGTAGTATAGGGGCCAAAACGTCTGGGGCCAACGTCCTGACTTTC. Translating gives CASSIGAKTSGANVLTF.

The chain has TRBV29-1 and TRBJ2-1, with 12 bases matching TRBD2. J gave up 3 bases and V 4 bases, and 7 bases lay outside the gene matches. This CDR3 spans 16 amino acids. Germline CDR1 is SQVTM and CDR2 is ANQGSEA. In nucleotides, the CDR3 is TGCAGCGTTGTCCTAGCGGGAGGGGGCCGCTACAATGAGCAGTTCTTC. Protein sequence: CSVVLAGGGRYNEQFF.

The chain links TRBV20-1 to TRBJ2-7; 10 bases match TRBD2. The germline V gene has CDR1 DFQATT and CDR2 SNEGSKA (reference sequence). The CDR3 runs 14 residues. J lost 6 bases, V lost 3 bases, and 8 bases had no gene match. In nucleotides, the CDR3 is TGCAGTGCTAGTTATAATAGACTAGCGGGCGAGCAGTACTTC. Its protein product is CSASYNRLAGEQYF.

The V gene is TRBV21-1, the J gene TRBJ1-2; the table names TRBD1, a call not compared with the DNA. TRBV21-1 constitutes a pseudogene. The CDR3 consists of 16 residues. CDR3 coding DNA: TGTGCCAGCAGCCCCTGTGGGGCAGGGGGCAACTATGGCTACACCTTC. Translated: CASSPCGAGGNYGYTF.

This clone has just a few counts. The chain joins TRBV19 to TRBJ2-3; D may be TRBD2 (5 bases). Trimming removed 4 bases from V and 0 bases from J, with 8 bases in between. This CDR3 is 14 amino acids long. Germline CDR1 reads LNHDA; CDR2 reads SQIVND (reference sequence). DNA of the CDR3: TGTGCCAGTAGTAGCGGGCTTAGCACAGATACGCAGTATTTT. It codes for CASSSGLSTDTQYF.

The chain carries TRBV27 and TRBJ2-3; 7 positions agree with TRBD2. V was pared by 3 bases and J by 5 bases, with 11 bases of the junction left unmatched. The CDR3 is made up of 16 amino acids. The germline CDR1 and CDR2 sequences are MNHEY and SMNVEV (reference sequence). CDR3 protein: CASSFLVAGHKDTQYF. DNA of the CDR3: TGTGCCAGCAGTTTTTTGGTAGCGGGCCATAAAGATACGCAGTATTTT.

This chain joins TRBV15 and TRBJ1-6; the match to TRBD1 covers 8 bases. CDR3 size: 16 residues. Germline CDR1 LNHNV, CDR2 YYDKDF (reference sequence). V was clipped by 0 bases and J by 10 bases; unmatched bases: 8. The CDR3 protein is CATSRDRAGGGSPLHF. The CDR3 DNA reads TGTGCCACCAGCAGAGATCGGGCAGGGGGCGGATCACCCCTCCACTTT.

The V and J genes are TRBV29-1 and TRBJ1-2, with TRBD1 matching 8 bases. V lost 2 bases to trimming and J lost 6 bases; unmatched junction nucleotides: 11. Germline V gene lookup returns CDR1 SQVTM and CDR2 ANQGSEA. The CDR3 spans 15 residues. CDR3: CSVEWVLGQDHGYTF. The CDR3 nucleotides are TGCAGCGTTGAATGGGTTTTGGGACAGGACCATGGCTACACCTTC.